What follows are 15 T cell receptor beta chains derived from one specimen sequenced in a study of CXCR3-negative and CXCR3-positive naive CD8 T cells. Whole-study results and caveats: More hydrophobic TRB CDR3s occurred in CXCR3-positive than in CXCR3-negative naive cells.

Antigens for these TCRs are unknown. cDNA libraries for TRB were generated by 5' RACE incorporating UMI labels. TCRdb re-called the 5' RACE reads, yielding one record per CDR3 amino acid sequence without DNA. The sample table sets out some 120,000 distinct CDR3 sequences. The sequencing input was naive CXCR3+ CD8+ T cells from blood. Subset here: CD45RO-CCR7+CD27+CD95- naive CD8+ T cells expressing CXCR3 (TNR3+). The receptors come from a human donor in good health. Some clones in this sample may be carry-over from other donors' samples.

V gene TRBV20-1 combines with J gene TRBJ1-2; no DNA is available, so the TRBD1 call from TCRdb remains unchecked. CDR1 is DFQATT and CDR2 is SNEGSKA in the germline V gene (reference sequence). This CDR3 spans 13 amino acids. This CDR3 is CSAREEGAYGYTF.

The chain uses TRBV30 and TRBJ2-7; TCRdb lists TRBD1, though no DNA is available to test this call. The CDR3 length is 12 residues. Germline V CDR1 and CDR2: GTSNPN, SVGIG (reference sequence). CDR3 amino acids: CAWTPGIGEQYF.

The J gene is TRBJ1-1, the V gene TRBV27. CDR1 is MNHEY and CDR2 is SMNVEV in the germline V gene (reference sequence). The CDR3 totals 13 residues. The chain's CDR3 is CASSLSMNTEAFF.

This sequence joins TRBV27 and TRBJ1-2; the D call of TRBD1 rests on TCRdb alone, since no DNA is present to check it. CDR3 length: 14 residues. CDR1 MNHEY and CDR2 SMNVEV come from the germline V gene (reference sequence). CDR3: CASSWGAGENGYTF.

The chain is built from TRBV7-2 and TRBJ2-5; checking the TCRdb D call of TRBD1 is not possible without DNA. The CDR3 length is 14 residues. Germline CDR1 and CDR2: SGHTA and FQGNSA. This chain's CDR3 is CASSRGGNQETQYF.

J is TRBJ2-1 and V is TRBV30. This CDR3 contains 13 residues. Germline V lookup: CDR1 GTSNPN, CDR2 SVGIG (reference sequence). CDR3: CAWSVIDCNEQFF.

The CDR3: CASSYQGAYVQYF. This chain connects TRBV6-5 to TRBJ2-7; TCRdb names TRBD1, which stays unverified in the absence of DNA. The CDR3 covers 13 residues. From germline, CDR1 is MNHEY and CDR2 SVGAGI.

This chain's CDR3 is CASSQDEGARNTEAFF. The rearrangement links TRBV4-1 to TRBJ1-1; the D gene TCRdb calls, TRBD1, cannot be checked with no DNA. Germline V gene sequence: CDR1 MGHRA, CDR2 YSYEKL. CDR3 length: 16 residues.

The rearrangement uses TRBV29-1 and TRBJ2-7; the D call from TCRdb, TRBD1, cannot be confirmed without DNA. The CDR3 is made up of 15 amino acids. CDR1 is SQVTM and CDR2 is ANQGSEA in the germline V gene. The CDR3 sequence: CSVEERDKDSYEQYF.

This chain links TRBV2 with TRBJ2-7; TCRdb proposes TRBD1, but this gene call is untestable without DNA. CDR3 length: 14 residues. Germline V gene lookup returns CDR1 SNHLY and CDR2 FYNNEI. CDR3 amino acids: CASSEARGGREQYF.

The chain employs TRBV12-3 or TRBV12-4 and TRBJ2-5; TCRdb names TRBD1, which stays unverified in the absence of DNA. CDR3 length equals 17 residues. This CDR3 is CASSLVPGQRDEETQYF.

The chain links TRBV7-9 to TRBJ2-7; TCRdb reports TRBD1, a call that lacks DNA to check it against. The V gene's germline CDR1 is SEHNR and CDR2 FQNEAQ (reference sequence). This CDR3 has 13 amino acids. The CDR3 sequence is CASSPMPGGEQYF.

This chain links TRBV28 with TRBJ2-7; with no DNA, the TCRdb D assignment of TRBD2 cannot be verified. Germline loops: CDR1 MDHEN, CDR2 SYDVKM. The CDR3 is 14 amino acids. The CDR3 reads CASSFSDSDYEQYF.

The V and J genes are TRBV29-1 and TRBJ2-1; TCRdb indicates TRBD2, and absent DNA this call remains unverified. Germline lookup yields CDR1 SQVTM and CDR2 ANQGSEA. This CDR3 has 13 amino acids. CDR3 amino acids: CSATSGSSNEQFF.

V is TRBV29-1 and J is TRBJ2-2; TCRdb picks TRBD2, but there is no DNA to check that call. Germline V gene sequence: CDR1 SQVTM, CDR2 ANQGSEA. The CDR3 has 21 residues. CDR3 sequence: CSVEDPNVGPRGLTNTGELFF.